This TCR beta chain was found in a study of cytotoxic CD8 clonotypes in ibrutinib-treated CLL. Study context: Sample averages reached hundreds of thousands of productive templates and 94,082 productive rearrangements.

The study's findings and limits: Patients showed higher baseline clonality than age-matched healthy donors, and it tracked circulating CD8+ T-cell counts.

A remark on this clone: Its antigen remains unidentified.

The CDR3 totals 14 residues. The V end was cut by 3 bases, the J end by 2 bases, with 8 bases between. Germline loops: CDR1 MNHEY, CDR2 SMNVEV (reference sequence). Targeted sequencing depth ranged from 1 in 200,000 to 1 in 1 million T cells. Profiled with immunoSEQ multiplex PCR; TCRdb holds only in-frame clones, not every one. The table includes roughly 220,000 clones, 75% to 80% detected once. The sequence derives from a human donor with chronic lymphocytic leukemia. The chain has TRBV27 and TRBJ2-1; D is unclear. The sample here was PBMCs, taken after 12 months of ibrutinib treatment. The CDR3 nucleotides are TGTGCCAGCAGTTTGTTGGAGACCTACAATGAGCAGTTCTTC. It encodes CASSLLETYNEQFF.